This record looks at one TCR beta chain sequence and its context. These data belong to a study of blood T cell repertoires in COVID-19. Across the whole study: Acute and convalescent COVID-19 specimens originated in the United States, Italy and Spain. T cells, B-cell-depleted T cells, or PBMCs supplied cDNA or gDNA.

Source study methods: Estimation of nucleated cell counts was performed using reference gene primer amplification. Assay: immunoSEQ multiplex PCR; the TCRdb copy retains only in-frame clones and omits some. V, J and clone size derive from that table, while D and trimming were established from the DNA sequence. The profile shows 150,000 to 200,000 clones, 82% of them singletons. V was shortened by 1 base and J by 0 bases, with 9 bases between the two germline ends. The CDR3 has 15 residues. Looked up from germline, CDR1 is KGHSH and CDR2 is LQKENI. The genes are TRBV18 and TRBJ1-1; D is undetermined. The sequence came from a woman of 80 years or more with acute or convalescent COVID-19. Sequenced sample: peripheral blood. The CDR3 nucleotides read TGTGCCAGCTCACCACTACAGAGCCTGAACACTGAAGCTTTCTTT. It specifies CASSPLQSLNTEAFF.